Shown below are 12 T cell receptor beta chains from a single sample sequenced in a study of T cells after yellow fever vaccination. TCRdb called the 5' RACE reads again in MiXCR, with one record for every CDR3 protein. The table has 150,000 to 200,000 distinct CDR3 sequences, around 9.7% seen once; the top ten hold about a third. This sample comprised CD8+ T cells sorted from PBMCs, obtained 45 days after the yellow fever booster vaccination. Source of these receptors: a man younger than 35 who received the YFV17D yellow fever vaccine.

This clonotype appeared a few times. The chain carries TRBV5-4 and TRBJ2-7; the D call may be TRBD1 or TRBD2 (5 bases each). The germline V gene encodes CDR1 SGHNT and CDR2 YYREEE (reference sequence). Trimming took 2 bases from V and 0 from J, leaving 15 bases between them. The CDR3 spans 16 residues. CDR3 bases: TGTGCCAGCAGCTTTGGGGGTGAGGGGACCTCCTACGAGCAGTACTTC. This gives the protein CASSFGGEGTSYEQYF.

This clonotype was seen more than once but under ten times. The chain's CDR3 is CASSAPTRDQETQYF. Written as DNA, the CDR3 is TGTGCCAGCAGTGCCCCCACCCGGGACCAAGAGACCCAGTACTTC. The chain employs TRBV12-3 or TRBV12-4 and TRBJ2-5, with D unresolved. V lost 5 bases and J lost 0, with 13 bases in between. The CDR3 is 15 residues long.

This clonotype has only a few counts. The rearrangement uses TRBV5-5 and TRBJ1-1, with D maybe TRBD1 (5 bases). V was trimmed by 4 bases and J by 1 base, leaving 11 bases between them. CDR1 SGHKS and CDR2 YYEKEE come from the germline V gene (reference sequence). The CDR3 spans 14 residues. The chain's CDR3 is CASSTTGGNTEAFF. CDR3 sequence (DNA): TGTGCCAGCAGCACGACGGGGGGGAACACTGAAGCTTTCTTT.

This clonotype was seen more than once but under ten times. The chain joins TRBV12-3 or TRBV12-4 to TRBJ2-7; D might be TRBD1 (6 bases). The CDR3 extends over 14 amino acids. Trimming removed 5 bases from V and 3 bases from J, with 14 bases in between. Here the CDR3 reads CASSNRVLIYEQYF. CDR3 bases: TGTGCCAGCAGTAACAGGGTACTTATCTACGAGCAGTACTTC.

This clonotype showed up many times. The gene calls are TRBV6-1 and TRBJ1-1, with D uncertain. V lost 8 bases to trimming and J lost 1 base, with 5 bases between them. Per germline, CDR1 MNHNS and CDR2 SASEGT. The CDR3 is 11 residues long. The CDR3 loop reads CASHRNTEAFF. As DNA, the CDR3 is TGTGCCAGCCACAGGAACACTGAAGCTTTCTTT.

The chain combines TRBV5-1 with TRBJ2-7; no reliable D call. CDR1 and CDR2 (germline): SGHRS, YFSETQ. This CDR3 has 15 residues. Deletions cut 2 bases from V and 4 bases from J, with 16 bases between. CDR3 sequence reads: CASSFTGRNEYEQYF. DNA of the CDR3: TGCGCCAGCAGCTTCACCGGACGAAACGAATACGAGCAGTACTTC. The full variable domain, with the rest looked up from reference TRBV5-1 and TRBJ2-7, is KAGVTQTPRYLIKTRGQQVTLSCSPISGHRSVSWYQQTPGQGLQFLFEYFSETQRNKGNFPGRFSGRQFSNSRSEMNVSTLELGDSALYLCASSFTGRNEYEQYFGPGTRLTVT.

This clonotype has a handful of counts. The V call is TRBV12-3 or TRBV12-4, the J call TRBJ1-2; a weak D match, TRBD1 (5 bases). CDR3 length: 14 amino acids. The V and J ends lost 5 bases and 0 bases respectively, with 10 bases between them. CDR3 coding DNA: TGTGCCAGCAGTGGGGGGTTCCCTAACTATGGCTACACCTTC. As protein: CASSGGFPNYGYTF.

There are many counts of this clonotype. The CDR3 DNA sequence: TGTGCCAGCAGTTACCCCGGGGAGCTGTTTTTT. Its translation: CASSYPGELFF. The genes are TRBV6-2 or TRBV6-3 and TRBJ2-2, with D uncertain. Trimming shortened V by 2 bases and J by 6 bases, and 1 base separated the two germline ends. Per the germline V gene, CDR1 is MNHEY and CDR2 is SVGEGT. CDR3 size: 11 residues.

This chain uses TRBV4-3 with TRBJ1-3; D gene uncertain. V lost 0 bases and J lost 1, with 7 bases in between. In germline, CDR1 is LGHNA, CDR2 YSLEER. CDR3 length: 15 residues. The CDR3 DNA reads TGCGCCAGCAGCCAAGACCGGGGTTCTGGAAACACCATATATTTT. Translated: CASSQDRGSGNTIYF.

The chain combines TRBV7-6 with TRBJ2-3; no clear D gene. Trimming took 5 bases from V and 1 from J, leaving 10 bases between them. Germline values: CDR1 SGHVS, CDR2 FNYEAQ. The CDR3 contains 14 residues. Here the CDR3 reads CASSESGGTDTQYF. The CDR3 nucleotides are TGTGCCAGCAGCGAATCGGGCGGCACAGATACGCAGTATTTT.

In this sample, this clonotype turned up a few times. CDR3 residues: CASSLEQGSYEQYF. In DNA, the CDR3 is TGCGCCAGCAGCTTGGAACAGGGGTCCTACGAGCAGTACTTC. The chain couples TRBV5-1 to TRBJ2-7; 7 positions agree with TRBD1. Trimming took 0 bases from V and 1 from J; bases not matched to a gene: 1. The CDR3 consists of 14 residues. CDR1 is SGHRS and CDR2 is YFSETQ in the germline V gene.

V gene TRBV20-1 combines with J gene TRBJ1-1; D unresolved. V lost 1 base and J 3 bases, leaving 6 bases between the germline ends. The CDR3 spans 12 residues. Germline CDR1 and CDR2: DFQATT and SNEGSKA (reference sequence). For the CDR3, the DNA is TGCAGTGCTAGAGGCCGATACACTGAAGCTTTCTTT. Translating it yields CSARGRYTEAFF.